These T cell receptor beta chains were read from a single sample in a study of blood T cells in healthy people across ages. TCRdb passed the 5' RACE reads through MiXCR, listing each CDR3 protein once. Among about 1.1 million distinct CDR3 sequences, around two fifths were seen once, and the ten largest hold about an eighth. Material: blood. The receptors were gathered from a man between 18 and 29 years old in good health. CDR3s leave out the opening cysteine and the closing phenylalanine or tryptophan.

j_gene | v_gene | CDR3aa
TRBJ2-7 | TRBV12-3/TRBV12-4 | ASSLHTPTYEQY
TRBJ2-4 | TRBV2 | ASKDFLAKNIQY
TRBJ2-1 | TRBV7-8 | ASSWGPAGVPYNEQF
TRBJ2-2 | TRBV7-9 | AGVTGRTGELF
- | TRBV27 | ASSHSTGIHEQY
TRBJ2-1 | TRBV13 | ASSSEVPNEQF
TRBJ2-3 | TRBV5-1 | ASSTRAGGGIDTQY
TRBJ2-2 | TRBV12-3/TRBV12-4 | ASSLQENTGELF
TRBJ1-2 | TRBV9 | ASSVVRDRNYGYT
- | TRBV19 | ASSQTGTGFRAKNIQY